A single sample is the source of the 31 T cell receptor beta chains below, sequenced in a study of metastatic and nonmetastatic thyroid tumors. TCRdb reanalyzed the PCR reads with MiXCR. The sample carries 20,000 to 25,000 clones, 24% recorded once. All patients were untreated before thyroid surgery. The sequencing input was tumor tissue. The receptors come from a female donor with papillary thyroid cancer or a benign thyroid nodule (not recorded which). Some clones in this sample may be carry-over from other donors' samples.

In its sample, this clone was seen a few times. The genes are TRBV6-2 or TRBV6-3 and TRBJ2-2; TRBD1 agrees at 7 bases. V was pared by 7 bases and J by 5 bases, with 10 bases of the junction left unmatched. There are 15 residues in the CDR3. Looked up from germline, CDR1 is MNHEY and CDR2 is SVGEGT. The CDR3 nucleotides read TGTGCCAGCACCGAGTGTGCAGGGGGTACCGGGGAGCTGTTTTTT. Amino acids: CASTECAGGTGELFF.

V gene TRBV12-3 or TRBV12-4 combines with J gene TRBJ2-1, with D possibly TRBD2 on 7 matching bases. The CDR3 length is 15 residues. The V gene lost 4 bases and the J gene lost 7 bases, with 17 bases spanning the gap. The CDR3 spells CASSSYGGRGNEQFF. CDR3 nucleotide sequence: TGTGCCAGCAGTTCCTACGGAGGGAGGGGGAATGAGCAGTTCTTC.

The V and J genes are TRBV2 and TRBJ1-5; D uncertain. The CDR3 spans 16 residues. Germline loops: CDR1 SNHLY, CDR2 FYNNEI. V gave up 7 bases and J gave up 1 base, with 17 bases separating them. CDR3 sequence reads: CASISFLTASNQPQHF. CDR3 bases: TGTGCCAGCATTTCCTTTCTTACAGCCAGCAATCAGCCCCAGCATTTT.

This clone came up many times. The chain links TRBV20-1 to TRBJ2-1, with D uncertain. The V end was cut by 3 bases, the J end by 5 bases, with 11 bases between. Germline V gene lookup returns CDR1 DFQATT and CDR2 SNEGSKA (reference sequence). This CDR3 spans 13 amino acids. Written as DNA, the CDR3 is TGCAGTGCTAGCACCGGGCCCAACAATGAGCAGTTCTTC. As protein: CSASTGPNNEQFF.

This clone came up a few times. One junction end does not reproduce the germline sequence, and a read error may be involved. The rearrangement joins TRBV12-3 or TRBV12-4 to TRBJ1-2, with D possibly TRBD1 on 6 matching bases. The CDR3 has 15 amino acids. The CDR3 loop is CASSFPGVQDYCYTF. In DNA, the CDR3 is TGTGCCAGCAGTTTCCCAGGGGTCCAGGACTATTGCTACACCTTC.

This clone rates as medium-sized. V usage is TRBV28 and J usage is TRBJ1-1; no firm D call. The germline V gene encodes CDR1 MDHEN and CDR2 SYDVKM. The length of the CDR3 is 15 residues. V lost 2 bases to trimming and J lost 0 bases, with 10 bases between them. For the CDR3, the DNA is TGTGCCAGCAGTTTAACGTCGACTGTGAACACTGAAGCTTTCTTT. This translates into CASSLTSTVNTEAFF.

Of note for this clone: The germline gene is not matched at one end of the junction; a read error may be the cause. The chain joins TRBV30 to TRBJ2-6; maybe TRBD2 (6 bases). The CDR3 is 14 amino acids. CDR1 is GTSNPN, CDR2 SVGIG, per germline (reference sequence). The DNA of the CDR3 is TGTGCCTGGAGTCCGGGGGAAGGGGACAACGTCCTGACTTTC. As protein: CAWSPGEGDNVLTF.

This clone was seen more than once but under ten times. This chain joins TRBV6-1 and TRBJ1-2; the D gene is possibly TRBD1 (5 bases). Germline V gene lookup returns CDR1 MNHNS and CDR2 SASEGT. The CDR3 runs 14 residues. V was pared by 3 bases and J by 2 bases, with 10 bases between. For the CDR3, the DNA is TGTGCCAGCAGTGATAAATGGGACAACTATGGCTACACCTTC. Residues: CASSDKWDNYGYTF.

The V and J genes are TRBV9 and TRBJ1-1, with D possibly matching TRBD1 (6 bases). Trimming shortened V by 0 bases and J by 1 base, and 10 bases separated the two germline ends. Germline V gene data show CDR1 as SGDLS and CDR2 as YYNGEE. The CDR3 spans 15 residues. CDR3 bases: TGTGCCAGCAGCGTAGAGCGGGGGCCGAACACTGAAGCTTTCTTT. Translating it yields CASSVERGPNTEAFF. Full variable domain (remainder filled in from reference TRBV9 and TRBJ1-1): DSGVTQTPKHLITATGQRVTLRCSPRSGDLSVYWYQQSLDQGLQFLIQYYNGEERAKGNILERFSAQQFPDLHSELNLSSLELGDSALYFCASSVERGPNTEAFFGQGTRLTVV.

A remark on this clone: At one of its ends the junction is not consistent with the germline gene, which may arise from a read error. Other DNA sequences in this sample translate to the same CDR3. The rearrangement joins TRBV11-1 to TRBJ1-1; D perhaps matches TRBD1 (6 bases). CDR1 and CDR2 (germline): SGHAT, FQDESV (reference sequence). The length of the CDR3 is 16 residues. The DNA for the CDR3 is TGTGCCAGCAGCTCAGGACAGCCTGGGGGTAACACTGAGGCTTTCTTT. It is translated as CASSSGQPGGNTEAFF.

In this sample, this clone is medium-sized (0.01 to 0.1%). This chain uses TRBV6-2 or TRBV6-3 with TRBJ2-1, with 8 bases identical to TRBD1. The CDR3 length is 16 residues. The J segment lost 4 bases and the V segment lost 0 bases, leaving 5 bases of the junction unmatched. The germline V gene has CDR1 MNHEY and CDR2 SVGEGT. The CDR3 nucleotides read TGTGCCAGCAGTTACTCGATCCAGGGGGCTTACAATGAGCAGTTCTTC. Amino acid sequence: CASSYSIQGAYNEQFF.

This clone ranks as medium-sized (0.01 to 0.1%). The V and J genes are TRBV6-1 and TRBJ2-7; D is perhaps TRBD1 (5 bases). Germline values: CDR1 MNHNS, CDR2 SASEGT. With 6 bases removed from V and 0 bases from J, the gap between germline ends came to 9 bases. This CDR3 has 13 residues. CDR3 sequence (DNA): TGTGCCAGCAGCAGACAGAGCTCCTACGAGCAGTACTTC. It specifies CASSRQSSYEQYF.

This clone has ten or more counts. A read error may account for a junction end that differs from germline. The V call is TRBV6-1, the J call TRBJ2-1; 8 bases are a match to TRBD1. CDR1 is MNHNS and CDR2 is SASEGT in the germline V gene. This CDR3 has 15 residues. The DNA for the CDR3 is TGTGTCAGCAGGCCTGGACAGGGTACCTACAATGAGCAGTTCTTC. This sequence encodes CVSRPGQGTYNEQFF.

This clone has at least ten counts. The V gene is TRBV2, the J gene TRBJ1-2; 7 bases align to TRBD1. The germline V gene encodes CDR1 SNHLY and CDR2 FYNNEI. This CDR3 comprises 14 residues. Losses at the gene ends were 4 bases for V and 6 bases for J; bases not matched to a gene: 8. The CDR3, as DNA: TGTGCCAGCAGTGGGGTTCCAGGGGGGAATGGCTACACCTTC. Residues: CASSGVPGGNGYTF.

Judged by abundance, this clone is medium-sized. The genes are TRBV20-1 and TRBJ2-7; D not resolved. The ends were cut back, 6 bases at V and 2 bases at J, with 17 bases in the middle. Germline CDR1 reads DFQATT; CDR2 reads SNEGSKA (reference sequence). The CDR3 is 14 amino acids. This chain's CDR3 is CSALDHLNTYEQYF. The CDR3, as DNA: TGCAGTGCCCTCGATCACCTCAATACCTACGAGCAGTACTTC.

CDR3 amino acids: CASNLAGGAEDTIYF. The CDR3 DNA sequence: TGTGCCAGCAACCTGGCAGGGGGCGCGGAAGACACCATATATTTT. The chain employs TRBV6-1 and TRBJ1-3; 8 bases are shared with TRBD1. Germline-derived CDR1 and CDR2 are MNHNS and SASEGT. The CDR3 contains 15 residues. Unmatched junction bases numbered 13, after V lost 7 bases and J lost 8 bases.

Concerning this clone: One end of the junction fails to match germline, which may point to a read error. Here the CDR3 reads CASSRYNEQFF. CDR3 nucleotide sequence: TGTGCCAGCTCAAGGTACAATGAACAGTTCTTC. The chain couples TRBV2 to TRBJ2-1, with D hard to call. This CDR3 contains 11 residues. CDR1 and CDR2 from the germline V gene are SNHLY and FYNNEI.

The gene calls are TRBV4-2 and TRBJ2-7, with D perhaps matching TRBD1 (6 bases). Between the trimmed V and J ends, which lost 6 bases and 5 bases, there was a span of 14 bases. Germline V gene lookup returns CDR1 LGHNA and CDR2 YNFKEQ. The CDR3 loop spans 13 amino acids. This CDR3 reads CASRERGGHEQYF. The CDR3 DNA reads TGTGCCAGCAGGGAAAGAGGGGGTCACGAGCAGTACTTC.

The V and J genes are TRBV5-1 and TRBJ2-3; D unclear. V lost 4 bases, J lost 3 bases, and 18 bases lay in between. Germline loops: CDR1 SGHRS, CDR2 YFSETQ. The CDR3 runs 16 residues. CDR3: CASSPEQVVRTDTQYF. The CDR3 DNA sequence: TGCGCCAGCAGCCCCGAGCAGGTGGTGAGGACAGATACGCAGTATTTT. The full variable domain, with the rest looked up from reference TRBV5-1 and TRBJ2-3, is KAGVTQTPRYLIKTRGQQVTLSCSPISGHRSVSWYQQTPGQGLQFLFEYFSETQRNKGNFPGRFSGRQFSNSRSEMNVSTLELGDSALYLCASSPEQVVRTDTQYFGPGTRLTVL.

The V gene is TRBV9, the J gene TRBJ2-7; D is ambiguous. Germline V gene data show CDR1 as SGDLS and CDR2 as YYNGEE. V was clipped by 3 bases and J by 6 bases, with 16 bases between them. CDR3 length: 14 residues. CDR3 amino acids: CASSAGDLGGEQYF. The CDR3 region has the DNA TGTGCCAGCAGCGCAGGCGACCTCGGTGGCGAGCAGTACTTC.

This clone was found many times. This sample includes further DNA sequences coding for the same CDR3. The chain links TRBV12-3 or TRBV12-4 to TRBJ1-1; 7 bases agree with TRBD1. The CDR3 length is 14 residues. The trim removed 6 bases at V and 4 bases at J, leaving 8 bases unmatched. CDR3 amino acids: CASSPPGGGTEAFF. The CDR3, as DNA: TGTGCCAGCAGCCCCCCAGGGGGGGGCACTGAAGCTTTCTTT.

Ten or more counts support this clone. The gene calls are TRBV28 and TRBJ1-5; possibly TRBD1 for D (6 bases). V was pared by 7 bases and J by 1 base, with 20 bases between. The CDR3 consists of 17 residues. Germline V gene lookup returns CDR1 MDHEN and CDR2 SYDVKM. CDR3 region: CASKPLTGHLSNQPQHF. The CDR3 DNA reads TGTGCCAGCAAACCCTTGACAGGCCATTTGAGCAATCAGCCCCAGCATTTT.

This clone appeared many times. The chain recombines TRBV5-5 with TRBJ2-3; the D gene is possibly TRBD1 (5 bases). The CDR3 loop spans 15 amino acids. The germline V gene encodes CDR1 SGHKS and CDR2 YYEKEE (reference sequence). V gave up 1 base and J gave up 0 bases, with 9 bases separating them. The CDR3 loop reads CASSLLRQSTDTQYF. In nucleotides, the CDR3 is TGTGCCAGCAGCTTGCTTAGACAGAGCACAGATACGCAGTATTTT. The full variable domain, rest sourced from reference TRBV5-5 and TRBJ2-3, is DAGVTQSPTHLIKTRGQQVTLRCSPISGHKSVSWYQQVLGQGPQFIFQYYEKEERGRGNFPDRFSARQFPNYSSELNVNALLLGDSALYLCASSLLRQSTDTQYFGPGTRLTVL.

In regard to this clone: At one end, the junction sequence differs from germline, possibly due to a read error. V and J are TRBV19 and TRBJ2-2, with 11 bases matching TRBD2. Per germline, CDR1 LNHDA and CDR2 SQIVND (reference sequence). The CDR3 length is 18 residues. In nucleotides, the CDR3 is TGTGCCAGTAGTCTGGCTAGCGGGAGGTCCGAGAACACCGCGGAGCTGTTTTTT. Its protein is CASSLASGRSENTAELFF.

The genes are TRBV11-1 and TRBJ2-2, with D perhaps matching TRBD1 (6 bases). The CDR3 consists of 17 residues. The germline V and J ends were trimmed by 5 bases and 7 bases, with 23 bases remaining between them. The germline CDR1 and CDR2 sequences are SGHAT and FQDESV (reference sequence). CDR3 protein: CASSPHEERGNSGELFF. The CDR3 DNA reads as TGTGCCAGCAGCCCCCACGAAGAAAGGGGGAATAGCGGGGAGCTGTTTTTT.

The V gene is TRBV6-1, the J gene TRBJ2-1; weak D call: TRBD2 (6 bases). This CDR3 contains 14 residues. Germline CDR1 reads MNHNS; CDR2 reads SASEGT. Trimming shortened V by 3 bases and J by 7 bases, and 13 bases separated the two germline ends. The CDR3 loop reads CASSDASGLNEQFF. The CDR3 DNA reads as TGTGCCAGCAGTGACGCCAGCGGGTTAAATGAGCAGTTCTTC.

This chain joins TRBV18 and TRBJ2-7, with 8 bases that match TRBD1. The CDR3 sequence is 15 residues long. CDR1 is KGHSH, CDR2 LQKENI, per germline. V dropped 0 bases and J dropped 1; count of bases not matched to a gene: 2. The CDR3 region is CASSPPTGDSYEQYF. CDR3 DNA: TGTGCCAGCTCACCACCGACAGGGGATTCCTACGAGCAGTACTTC. Variable domain in full (rest from reference TRBV18 and TRBJ2-7): NAGVMQNPRHLVRRRGQEARLRCSPMKGHSHVYWYRQLPEEGLKFMVYLQKENIIDESGMPKERFSAEFPKEGPSILRIQQVVRGDSAAYFCASSPPTGDSYEQYFGPGTRLTVT.

Ten or more counts support this clone. The CDR3 nucleotides read TGCGCCAGCAGCCAACAGGCGCGACTAGCAGTACACAATGAGCAGTTCTTC. It is translated as CASSQQARLAVHNEQFF. The V gene is TRBV4-1, the J gene TRBJ2-1, with 7 bases fitting TRBD2. Germline trimming cut 2 bases from V and 5 bases from J; bases unmatched to any gene: 12. Germline V gives CDR1 MGHRA, CDR2 YSYEKL. This CDR3 spans 17 amino acids.

This clone was picked up many times. The chain employs TRBV2 and TRBJ2-7; TRBD2 agrees at 14 bases. V shed 6 bases, J shed 4 bases, and the junction held 8 bases outside the gene matches. The CDR3 sequence is 16 residues long. The V gene's germline CDR1 is SNHLY and CDR2 FYNNEI. This CDR3 reads CASSTSRTSGRYEQYF. The CDR3 DNA is TGTGCCAGCAGCACCAGCCGGACTAGCGGGAGGTACGAGCAGTACTTC.

At least ten counts were recorded for this clone. A single base separates this from a much larger clone, so it may be a read error. The V gene is TRBV29-1, the J gene TRBJ2-1; D gene ambiguous. The V and J ends lost 4 bases and 2 bases respectively, with 9 bases between them. This CDR3 has 13 amino acids. CDR1 is SQVTM and CDR2 is ANQGSEA in the germline V gene. The CDR3 is CSVARWPYNEQFF. In nucleotides, the CDR3 is TGCAGCGTTGCCAGGTGGCCCTACAATGAGCAGTTCTTC.

This clone is medium-sized. In the same sample, other DNA sequences code for this CDR3. V is TRBV28 and J is TRBJ1-1; D is undetermined. V lost 5 bases to trimming and J lost 1 base, with 14 bases between them. This CDR3 region has 15 residues. The germline V gene encodes CDR1 MDHEN and CDR2 SYDVKM. This CDR3 reads CASSPRGLGNTEAFF. The CDR3 nucleotides read TGTGCCAGCAGTCCGCGGGGATTGGGGAACACTGAAGCTTTCTTT.